This T cell receptor (delta chain) was documented in a study of Vδ1+ human thymocytes (dated by TCRdb to 2017 to 2018). About the full investigation: mRNA-level TRG and TRD CDR3 repertoires of highly purified Vdelta1+ thymocytes from young children were characterised as a data resource. Validation of the multiplex-based CDR3 amplicon strategy against 5'RACE-based CDR3 amplicon generation methods had been performed previously. What the work shows at the level of the full study, not this receptor alone: The thymic TRG and TRD repertoires appeared highly polyclonal, with Gaussian CDR3 length distributions, in contrast to the oligoclonal repertoires of peripheral blood. Many TRG clonotypes were found to be shared between donors (up to about 7x10^3), whereas TRD repertoires were found to be essentially private (max 116 shared). Even though sort purity was high, 20% to 25% of thymic TRD sequences were Vdelta2 (and few were Vdelta3), which was not the case for the peripheral blood Vdelta1+ controls. The use of highly purified populations and single-cell validation was advised by the authors, since misinterpretation of bulk repertoire data could be caused by unexpected Vdelta2 sequences. Donors did not cluster by age or sex, so the analyses were not stratified by age or sex.

Thymic samples were depleted of alphabeta T cells, then CD3+ TCRVdelta1+ TCRVdelta2- thymocytes were FACS-sorted. The purity of the sorted Vdelta1+ thymocytes was between 98% and 99.6%. Thymic specimens were obtained from 8 paediatric patients, aged from roughly 5 days to 15 months, who were undergoing corrective cardiac surgery. Thymic tissue was dispersed and mononuclear cells isolated on a Histopaque-1077 density gradient. Staining used anti-TCRVdelta1 clone TS8.2, anti-TCRVdelta2 clone B6, anti-CD3 clone HIT3a and anti-TCRalphabeta clone IP26 antibodies. RNA was extracted with the RNeasy mini kit and reverse transcribed using Superscript III. CDR3 amplicons were produced by multiplex PCR using pooled V-gene forward primers and a constant-region reverse primer with Illumina adaptor overhangs. Amplicons were gel-purified, then indexed with Nextera index primers over eight extra PCR cycles and purified with AMPure XP beads. The libraries were sequenced on an Illumina MiSeq using paired-end 250 bp reads, dual indexing and a 20% PhiX spike-in. Regarding the original processing steps: FastQC was used to check read quality, and ea-utils fastq-join was used to merge TRG read pairs. Annotation of sequences was performed with IMGT/HighV-QUEST, only productive sequences with unambiguous V-gene assignment were retained, and clonotypes were defined by identical CDR3 sequence. For downstream analysis, VDJtools 1.1.1, tcR 2.2.3, Treemap and vegan Shannon diversity in R 3.4.4 were used. Public reads were reanalyzed in TCRdb with CATT, and rows carrying the same DNA were merged afterwards. TCRdb's processing, not the authors', yielded these V and J calls. The sample has about 25,000 delta-chain clones on record, around 7.7% of them singletons. The ten largest account for around 0.91% of the sample.

This clone was found a few times. Its antigen is unknown. Base qualities are missing; no much larger clone stands one base away. Via the germline V gene, CDR1 is TSWWSYY and CDR2 QGS. The CDR3 runs 24 residues from the cysteine to the phenylalanine. Kept here is only the CDR3 DNA, which spans 72 bases and is read in frame from base 1. Germline trimming: 0 bases from V, 0 bases from J; junction bases outside gene matches: 25. Source material: Vdelta1+ gamma-delta thymocytes from the thymus. The cell subset or site label corresponds to: FACS-sorted CD3+ TCRalphabeta- TCRVdelta1+ TCRVdelta2- thymocytes. The rearranged segments are TRDV1 and TRDJ1; 10 junctional bases match TRDD3. The TCR was taken from a girl less than two years old who had congenital heart surgery. In nucleotides, the sequence is TGTGCTCTTGGGGAACTCCGACCCCAGGATCTGGGGGATAACGGGGCGATATACACCGATAAACTCATCTTT. Protein translation: CALGELRPQDLGDNGAIYTDKLIF.